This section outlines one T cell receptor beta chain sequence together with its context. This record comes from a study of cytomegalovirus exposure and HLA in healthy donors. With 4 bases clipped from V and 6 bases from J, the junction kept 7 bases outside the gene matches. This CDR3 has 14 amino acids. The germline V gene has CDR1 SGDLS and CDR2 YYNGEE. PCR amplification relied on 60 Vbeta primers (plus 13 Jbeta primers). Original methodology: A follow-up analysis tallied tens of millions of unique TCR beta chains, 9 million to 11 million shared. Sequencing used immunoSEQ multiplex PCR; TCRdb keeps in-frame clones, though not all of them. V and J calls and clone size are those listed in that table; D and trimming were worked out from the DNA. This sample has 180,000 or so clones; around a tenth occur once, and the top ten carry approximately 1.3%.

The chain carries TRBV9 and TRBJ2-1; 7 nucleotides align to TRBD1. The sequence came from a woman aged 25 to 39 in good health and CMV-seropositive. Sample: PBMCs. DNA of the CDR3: TGTGCCAGCAGCCCTCAGACAGGGTTCAATGAGCAGTTCTTC. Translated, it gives CASSPQTGFNEQFF.